This T cell receptor beta chain was captured by sequencing in a study of T cell responses to AZD1222 COVID-19 vaccine. The CDR3 consists of 15 residues. V shed 5 bases, J shed 4 bases, and the junction held 8 bases outside the gene matches. Germline CDR1 SGHTA, CDR2 FQGTGA. Only in-frame clones appear in the TCRdb table, and some are missing; sequencing was by immunoSEQ multiplex PCR. Of 140,000 to 150,000 clones in the sample, 88% were seen once. V and J are TRBV7-3 and TRBJ1-1; 9 bases are shared with TRBD1. This TCR came from an adult in good health. Sample: peripheral blood, taken on day 0 of AZD1222 vaccination. DNA of the CDR3: TGTGCCAGCAGCCTCCACCCGGGACAGGGCACTGAAGCTTTCTTT. Residues: CASSLHPGQGTEAFF.